This TCR beta chain originates from a study of Ad26.COV2.S vaccination and SARS-CoV-2 variants. Study at large: Enrolled in COV1001, the donor was in the Ad26.COV2.S trial arm, which received the vaccine. Study results and limitations: Similar non-spike TCR breadth was observed in recipients of vaccine and of placebo. Measures of TCR breadth and depth may have fallen short of total T cell responses.

Here immunoSEQ multiplex PCR was the method, and the copy in TCRdb shows in-frame clones only, minus some. The sample has about 370,000 clones, around 89% seen once; the top ten hold approximately 1.9%. Treatment specified: roughly 18 received Ad26.COV2.S at low or high dose, single or two shots; about 5 received placebo; per-sample allocation not given. Collection of samples fell on day 63 after the first vaccine or placebo injection. Boston supplied an adult donor aged 18-55 years. Germline values: CDR1 MNHEY, CDR2 SVGAGI. The CDR3 has 13 residues. Trimming removed 7 bases from V and 5 bases from J, with 12 bases in between. A word on this clone: Its antigen is as yet unknown.

This TCR derives from a person between 18 and 65 years old who received the Ad26.COV2.S COVID-19 vaccine or a placebo. The sequenced sample was peripheral blood, obtained in a trial of Ad26.COV2.S vaccine versus placebo. The V and J genes are TRBV6-5 and TRBJ1-5; D is unclear. CDR3 loop: CASKVQQDQPQHF. The CDR3 coding sequence is TGTGCCAGCAAGGTCCAGCAAGATCAGCCCCAGCATTTT.